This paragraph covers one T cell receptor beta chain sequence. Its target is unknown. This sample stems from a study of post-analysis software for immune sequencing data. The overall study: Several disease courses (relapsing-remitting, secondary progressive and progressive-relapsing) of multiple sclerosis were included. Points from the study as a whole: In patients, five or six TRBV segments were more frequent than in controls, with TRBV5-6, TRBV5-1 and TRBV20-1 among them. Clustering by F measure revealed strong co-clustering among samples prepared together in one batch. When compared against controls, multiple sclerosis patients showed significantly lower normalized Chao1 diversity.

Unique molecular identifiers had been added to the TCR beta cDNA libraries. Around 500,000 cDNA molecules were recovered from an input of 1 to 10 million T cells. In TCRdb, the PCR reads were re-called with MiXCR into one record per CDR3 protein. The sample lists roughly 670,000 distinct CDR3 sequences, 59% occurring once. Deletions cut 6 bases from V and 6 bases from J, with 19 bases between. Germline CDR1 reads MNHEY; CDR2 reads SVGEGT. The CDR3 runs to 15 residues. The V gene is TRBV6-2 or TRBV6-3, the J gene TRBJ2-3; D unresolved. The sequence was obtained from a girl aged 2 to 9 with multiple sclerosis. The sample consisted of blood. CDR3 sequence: CASRRRTETRDTQYF. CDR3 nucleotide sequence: TGTGCCAGCAGGCGAAGGACGGAGACGAGGGATACGCAGTATTTT.